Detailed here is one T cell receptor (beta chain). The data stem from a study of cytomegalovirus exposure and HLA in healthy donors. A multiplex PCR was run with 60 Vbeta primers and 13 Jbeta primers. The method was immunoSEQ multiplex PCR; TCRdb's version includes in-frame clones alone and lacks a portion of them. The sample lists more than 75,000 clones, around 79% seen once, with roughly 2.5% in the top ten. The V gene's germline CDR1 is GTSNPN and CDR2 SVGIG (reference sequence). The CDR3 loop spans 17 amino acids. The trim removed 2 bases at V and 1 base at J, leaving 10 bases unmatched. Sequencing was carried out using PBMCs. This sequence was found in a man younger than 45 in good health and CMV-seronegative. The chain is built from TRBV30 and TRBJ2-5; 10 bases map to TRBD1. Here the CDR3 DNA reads TGTGCCTGGAGTCCCACCGGGACAGGGGACCTCCAAGAGACCCAGTACTTC. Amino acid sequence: CAWSPTGTGDLQETQYF.